Listed here is a single T cell receptor beta chain. Its antigen remains undetermined. Base qualities are not provided; no much larger clone lies one nucleotide away. This record comes from a study of blood T cell repertoires in COVID-19 (dated by TCRdb to about 2020). In the study overall: The collaborator samples originated in the United States, Italy and Spain and spanned the acute and convalescent phases of COVID-19. The prospective study material was composed of cDNA or gDNA derived from T cells, B-cell-depleted T cells, or PBMCs. Deeply sampled blood TCRbeta repertoires from subjects exposed to, actively infected with, or recovered from COVID-19 were included in the dataset. A freely available public database, intended as a resource for researchers studying the immune response to SARS-CoV-2, is where the repertoires were released. The samples were drawn from the first 160 participants of the ongoing ImmuneRACE study and from 1,254 subjects provided by 6 global collaborators. A de-identified subject ID, COVID-19 status, age in years and sex were almost always included in the sample metadata. Where HLA class I and class II types were available, the types were taken from metadata supplied by the sample provider, not from assay-based typing. Beyond this particular receptor, the publication reports: How much clinical and demographic metadata was included differed by source and by participant, and the metadata was provided uncurated.

The immunoSEQ Assay, a bias-controlled multiplex PCR, was used to amplify TCRbeta CDR3 regions from genomic DNA. In the original analysis: The number of nucleated cells in each sample was estimated from the amplification of reference gene primers within the assay. To quantify the absolute abundance of each unique TCRbeta CDR3 rearrangement, sequence reads were collapsed and filtered. Productive Simpson clonality was computed per sample as the square root of Simpson's diversity index over productive rearrangements. TCRdb carries this immuneACCESS record with in-frame sequences only. Its versions omit some clonotypes, under half of them owing to an unresolved V gene in the studies checked, with the rest unexplained. V, J and clone size are taken as reported in that table, and D and trimming were inferred from the DNA itself. Across this sample there are 300,000 to 400,000 clones, with under 90% seen only once. The ten largest clones represent roughly 2.9% of the sample.

In Seattle, one collaborating source enrolled patients while the infection was active and tracked those patients longitudinally over the course of disease. The collaborating institutions used their own protocols to collect whole blood in K2EDTA tubes. For TCRbeta analysis, collaborators shipped samples in one of three forms: frozen whole blood, isolated PBMCs, or DNA extracted from either of those sample types. The TCR originated in a woman aged 25 to 39 with COVID-19, enrolled during active disease. Specimen: peripheral blood.

The CDR3 is CASSQGLAGTYEQYF. In nucleotides, the sequence is TGTGCCAGCAGTCAGGGCCTAGCGGGCACCTACGAGCAGTACTTC. The sequence is built from TRBV7-6 and TRBJ2-7; 8 bases in the middle match TRBD2. CDR1 SGHVS and CDR2 FNYEAQ were looked up in the germline V gene. Here V drops 6 bases and J drops 2 bases, and the junction holds 9 bases not matched to any gene. The CDR3 covers 15 residues, taking in both the cysteine and the phenylalanine. The sequence is cut down to CDR3 DNA, 45 bases in frame from base 1.